One T cell receptor (beta chain) is described in this entry. Authors' methods: From reference gene primer amplification, estimates of nucleated cell counts were derived. Repertoires were generated with immunoSEQ multiplex PCR, while TCRdb's copy carries only in-frame clones and drops some. V and J calls and clone size are as listed in that table; D and trimming were resolved from the DNA. Of about 180,000 clones in the sample, roughly 80% were seen once. The sample is drawn from a study of blood T cell repertoires in COVID-19. Overall study context: Whether acute or convalescent, the COVID-19 samples came from the United States, Italy and Spain. Sources were T cells, B-cell-depleted T cells, or PBMCs; the material itself was cDNA or gDNA.

Germline values: CDR1 KGHDR, CDR2 SFDVKD. Germline trimming cut 5 bases from V and 7 bases from J; bases unmatched to any gene: 8. The CDR3 consists of 14 residues. The origin of this receptor is a human donor in a cohort sampled during active COVID-19. Sequencing was done on a sample of peripheral blood. The rearrangement links TRBV24-1 to TRBJ2-5; TRBD1 aligns across 8 bases. CDR3 in amino acids: CATSAPRGRVTQYF. In DNA, the CDR3 is TGTGCCACCAGTGCTCCCAGGGGGCGGGTGACCCAGTACTTC.